This is a list of T cell receptor beta chains from one sample in a study of beta chain features in type 1 diabetes. The data were produced by immunoSEQ multiplex PCR, yet TCRdb's version contains in-frame clones alone and is incomplete. The sample holds 600,000 to 700,000 clones, around 12% seen once. The sequenced sample consisted of naive CD4+ T cells from blood. Source of these receptors: a man in his thirties or forties with type 1 diabetes. CDR3s include the opening cysteine and the closing phenylalanine or tryptophan. D genes are given only for firm matches. The size entry is marked missing in some rows and otherwise reads once, few, many or a size class.

cdr3_aa cdr3_nt clone_size d_call j_call v_call
CASSFGQGGADTQYF TGTGCCAGCAGCTTCGGACAGGGCGGGGCAGATACGCAGTATTTT NA TRBD1 TRBJ2-3 TRBV9
CASSSLGRGPNEQFF TGTGCCAGCAGCTCCCTTGGGCGGGGGCCGAATGAGCAGTTCTTC few NA TRBJ2-1 TRBV7-9
CASSPRQGSYEQYF TGTGCCAGCTCACCCCGACAGGGGTCCTACGAGCAGTACTTC few TRBD1 TRBJ2-7 TRBV18
CSATGTGHDGYTF TGCAGCGCCACCGGGACAGGACACGATGGCTACACCTTC NA TRBD1 TRBJ1-2 TRBV29-1
CSVLLEGGQETQYF TGCAGCGTGCTACTCGAGGGGGGCCAAGAGACCCAGTACTTC NA NA TRBJ2-5 TRBV29-1
CASSPYQETQYF TGTGCCAGCAGCCCGTACCAAGAGACCCAGTACTTC few NA TRBJ2-5 TRBV7-2
CSIIGGQGATYEQYF TGCAGCATCATCGGGGGACAGGGGGCCACCTACGAGCAGTACTTC few TRBD1 TRBJ2-7 TRBV29-1
CASIGGGETQYF TGTGCCAGCATTGGGGGGGGAGAGACCCAGTACTTC few TRBD2 TRBJ2-5 TRBV2
CASSQRDNANTGELFF TGTGCCAGCAGCCAAAGAGACAACGCGAACACCGGGGAGCTGTTTTTT NA NA TRBJ2-2 TRBV14
CASSPGFRDRGTEAFF TGCGCCAGCAGCCCGGGATTCCGGGACAGGGGGACTGAAGCTTTCTTT few TRBD1 TRBJ1-1 TRBV5-1
CASSLPANTGELFF TGTGCCAGCAGCTTACCCGCGAACACCGGGGAGCTGTTTTTT many NA TRBJ2-2 TRBV7-6
CASSLSGGWGGEQYF TGTGCCAGCAGCCTTAGCGGGGGCTGGGGCGGGGAGCAGTACTTC NA TRBD2 TRBJ2-7 TRBV9
CASSPEQGSRYEQYF TGTGCCAGCTCACCAGAGCAGGGCTCACGCTACGAGCAGTACTTC few NA TRBJ2-7 TRBV18
CASSVVGTTSYNEQFF TGTGCCAGCAGCGTAGTGGGGACAACCTCCTACAATGAGCAGTTCTTC NA NA TRBJ2-1 TRBV9
CASSVGQGSEKLFF TGTGCCAGCAGCGTAGGTCAGGGCTCCGAAAAACTGTTTTTT NA NA TRBJ1-4 TRBV9
CASSSTSGDAEQYF TGTGCCAGCTCCTCTACTAGCGGGGACGCCGAGCAGTACTTC NA TRBD2 TRBJ2-7 TRBV18
CASSAGGDSVEQYF TGTGCCAGCAGCGCCGGTGGGGACAGTGTCGAGCAGTACTTC NA TRBD1 TRBJ2-7 TRBV9
CASSAGRLNTEAFF TGTGCCAGCAGCGCGGGACGGTTGAACACTGAAGCTTTCTTT few NA TRBJ1-1 TRBV7-8
CASSSTMDTSGYGYTF TGTGCCAGCAGCTCCACCATGGACACCTCGGGCTATGGCTACACCTTC NA NA TRBJ1-2 TRBV27
CASSSRGGSYNEQFF TGTGCCAGCAGTTCGCGGGGGGGCTCCTACAATGAGCAGTTCTTC few TRBD2 TRBJ2-1 TRBV6-5
CASSLAQTYNEQFF TGTGCCAGCAGCTTAGCGCAGACATACAATGAGCAGTTCTTC NA NA TRBJ2-1 TRBV7-6
CASDRGNQPQHF TGTGCCAGTGACAGGGGAAATCAGCCCCAGCATTTT NA TRBD1 TRBJ1-5 TRBV28
CAAGGAGMPQHF TGTGCCGCGGGGGGGGCTGGGATGCCCCAGCATTTT NA NA TRBJ1-5 TRBV10-3
CASSPHPQGRKFTDTQYF TGTGCCAGCAGCCCTCACCCTCAGGGGAGAAAGTTCACAGATACGCAGTATTTT few NA TRBJ2-3 TRBV14
CASSVDVGRGDGYTF TGTGCCAGCAGCGTAGACGTGGGGCGCGGGGATGGCTACACCTTC NA NA TRBJ1-2 TRBV9
CASSYSILGAYEQYF TGTGCCAGCAGTTACTCGATATTGGGGGCCTACGAGCAGTACTTC few NA TRBJ2-7 TRBV6-5
CAIRGEDTQYF TGTGCCATCAGGGGGGAAGATACGCAGTATTTT few NA TRBJ2-3 TRBV10-3
CASSFGQGIDTQYF TGTGCCAGCAGTTTCGGACAGGGGATAGATACGCAGTATTTT NA TRBD1 TRBJ2-3 TRBV28
CASSLGQGRDEQYF TGTGCCAGCAGCTTAGGACAGGGGCGCGACGAGCAGTACTTC NA TRBD1 TRBJ2-7 TRBV7-2
CSALGKGFRETQYF TGCAGCGCCCTGGGGAAAGGGTTTAGAGAGACCCAGTACTTC few NA TRBJ2-5 TRBV29-1
CASSPQSISGNTIYF TGTGCCAGCAGTCCCCAGTCTATCTCTGGAAACACCATATATTTT NA NA TRBJ1-3 TRBV7-2
CASSLSQGIGTEAFF TGTGCCAGCAGCTTAAGTCAGGGAATTGGCACTGAAGCTTTCTTT NA NA TRBJ1-1 TRBV7-2
CASTYLGSTGVSPLHF TGTGCCAGCACCTACCTAGGATCGACAGGGGTTTCACCCCTCCACTTT NA TRBD1 TRBJ1-6 TRBV7-2
CASSKRGRGYTF TGTGCCAGCAGCAAAAGGGGAAGGGGCTACACCTTC NA NA TRBJ1-2 TRBV21-1
CASRSRLAEQETQYF TGTGCCAGCAGATCGAGACTAGCGGAACAAGAGACCCAGTACTTC few TRBD2 TRBJ2-5 TRBV6-5
CASSGSYEQYF TGTGCCAGCAGCGGAAGCTACGAGCAGTACTTC NA NA TRBJ2-7 TRBV7-2
CAINADRAYEQYF TGTGCCATCAACGCGGACAGGGCTTACGAGCAGTACTTC NA TRBD1 TRBJ2-7 TRBV10-3
CATSRGLMGQGSYEQYF TGTGCCACCAGCAGAGGACTGATGGGACAGGGCTCCTACGAGCAGTACTTC NA TRBD1 TRBJ2-7 TRBV15
CASSRRTGGPSGELFF TGTGCCAGCAGCCGGCGGACAGGGGGCCCGTCCGGGGAGCTGTTTTTT NA TRBD1 TRBJ2-2 TRBV14
CASSEAGDKNIQYF TGTGCCAGCAGTGAAGCTGGGGACAAAAACATTCAGTACTTC few NA TRBJ2-4 TRBV25-1
CASSPTYLQREQYF TGTGCCAGCAGCCCGACCTACCTACAGCGCGAGCAGTACTTC few NA TRBJ2-7 TRBV11-1
CAISGGAGDSQETQYF TGTGCCATCAGTGGCGGAGCGGGGGATTCACAAGAGACCCAGTACTTC NA TRBD2 TRBJ2-5 TRBV10-3
CASSFDRGYGYTF TGTGCCAGCAGCTTCGACAGGGGCTATGGCTACACCTTC NA TRBD1 TRBJ1-2 TRBV11-2
CASSLGLAVTSSYNEQFF TGTGCCAGCAGCTTAGGACTAGCGGTTACTAGCTCCTACAATGAGCAGTTCTTC few TRBD2 TRBJ2-1 TRBV7-2
CASSLNSRGLAGTNTGELLF TGTGCCAGCAGCCTAAACAGCCGGGGACTAGCGGGGACGAACACCGGGGAGCTGCTTTTT NA TRBD2 TRBJ2-2 TRBV7-3
CASSLADRGNEKLFF TGTGCCAGCAGCTTAGCGGACAGGGGCAATGAAAAACTGTTTTTT NA TRBD1 TRBJ1-4 TRBV7-9
CAWSVRLDSQGSNQPQHF TGTGCCTGGAGTGTAAGGTTGGACAGTCAAGGTAGCAATCAGCCCCAGCATTTT few NA TRBJ1-5 TRBV30
CASSSTGVSYEQYF TGTGCCAGCAGTTCGACAGGGGTGTCCTACGAGCAGTACTTC NA TRBD1 TRBJ2-7 TRBV6-5
CASSPFRGTDTQYF TGTGCCAGCAGCCCCTTTAGAGGGACAGATACGCAGTATTTT NA NA TRBJ2-3 TRBV5-4
CASSLGGQPQHF TGTGCCAGCAGTTTAGGGGGGCAGCCCCAGCATTTT NA NA TRBJ1-5 TRBV27
CASPPLSAGGSTDTQYF TGTGCCAGCCCTCCGTTATCAGCGGGGGGAAGCACAGATACGCAGTATTTT NA TRBD2 TRBJ2-3 TRBV13
CASTTYSNQPQHF TGTGCCAGTACGACATATAGCAATCAGCCCCAGCATTTT few NA TRBJ1-5 TRBV19
CASSLVAGGHNQPQHF TGTGCCAGCAGCTTAGTCGCAGGGGGCCACAATCAGCCCCAGCATTTT NA TRBD1 TRBJ1-5 TRBV7-2
CASSLEYGRPNYGYTF TGTGCCAGCAGCTTAGAGTATGGCAGGCCTAACTATGGCTACACCTTC few NA TRBJ1-2 TRBV7-2
CASSLGDWTNTGELFF TGTGCCAGCAGCTTAGGGGACTGGACGAACACCGGGGAGCTGTTTTTT few NA TRBJ2-2 TRBV13
CASSQARTVPTNTQYF TGCGCCAGCAGCCAAGCCCGGACAGTTCCCACAAATACGCAGTATTTT NA NA TRBJ2-3 TRBV4-3
CASSLALDTQYF TGTGCCAGCAGCTTAGCTCTAGATACGCAGTATTTT NA NA TRBJ2-3 TRBV11-2
CASSTRRSDEKLFF TGTGCCAGCAGCACTAGAAGGTCGGATGAAAAACTGTTTTTT NA NA TRBJ1-4 TRBV2